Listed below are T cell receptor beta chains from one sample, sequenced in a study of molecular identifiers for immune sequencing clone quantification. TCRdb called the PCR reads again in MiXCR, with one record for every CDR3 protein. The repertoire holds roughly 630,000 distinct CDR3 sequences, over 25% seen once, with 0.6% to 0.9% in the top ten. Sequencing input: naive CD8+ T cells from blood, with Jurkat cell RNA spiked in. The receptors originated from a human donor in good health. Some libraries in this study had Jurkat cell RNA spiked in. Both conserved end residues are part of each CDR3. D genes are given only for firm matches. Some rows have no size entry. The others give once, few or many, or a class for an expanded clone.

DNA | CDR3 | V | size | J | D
TGTGCCAGCAGTTTATCGTACGATACGCAGTATTTT | CASSLSYDTQYF | TRBV27 | - | TRBJ2-3 | -
TGTGCCAGCAGTTACCGGGTCACGAACACCGGGGAGCTGTTTTTT | CASSYRVTNTGELFF | TRBV7-9 | many | TRBJ2-2 | -
TGCAGTGCTAGAGATCTTCCGAGGGATCGCACAGATACGCAGTATTTT | CSARDLPRDRTDTQYF | TRBV20-1 | - | TRBJ2-3 | -
TGTGCCAGCAGCTTCCTAAGTGGGGGACAGGGGATCACTGAAGCTTTCTTT | CASSFLSGGQGITEAFF | TRBV7-6 | many | TRBJ1-1 | TRBD1
TGTGCCAGCAGCCTATTACAGGGGGCTGGGTTGGACACTGAAGCTTTCTTT | CASSLLQGAGLDTEAFF | TRBV5-5 | many | TRBJ1-1 | TRBD1
TGTGCCAGCAGTTACTCGTCCCTAAGAATGGCAGAGGATGGCTACACCTTC | CASSYSSLRMAEDGYTF | TRBV6-2/TRBV6-3 | - | TRBJ1-2 | -
TGTGCCTGGAGTGTAGGGGAGCTAGCGGGGGCCTACAATGAGCAGTTCTTC | CAWSVGELAGAYNEQFF | TRBV30 | few | TRBJ2-1 | TRBD2
TGTGCCAGCAGCTTACCCGCACGCCCCGCTCCGCAGTATTTT | CASSLPARPAPQYF | TRBV7-9 | - | TRBJ2-3 | -
TGTGCCAGCAGCTTACCCCCGGGAGGCACAGATACGCAGTATTTT | CASSLPPGGTDTQYF | TRBV7-6 | many | TRBJ2-3 | -
TGTGCCAGCAGCTTAGCGCTTGGGCAGGGGCCCGGAGATACGCAGTATTTT | CASSLALGQGPGDTQYF | TRBV7-6 | many | TRBJ2-3 | -
TGTGCCAGCAGACAGCGACTAGCGGATATGCTTGGCACAGATACGCAGTATTTT | CASRQRLADMLGTDTQYF | TRBV12-3/TRBV12-4 | many | TRBJ2-3 | TRBD2
TGTGCCTGGAGTGCTGGGAATAAGGAGCCCCAGCATTTT | CAWSAGNKEPQHF | TRBV30 | few | TRBJ1-5 | -
TGCAGCGCGTCCCTCTCCCCACAGAACACCGGGGAGCTGTTTTTT | CSASLSPQNTGELFF | TRBV29-1 | many | TRBJ2-2 | -
TGTGCCTGGAGTCGGGCTACCTACAATGAGCAGTTCTTC | CAWSRATYNEQFF | TRBV30 | few | TRBJ2-1 | -
TGCGCCAGCAGCCCAAAGGGGAGCACCGGGGAGCTGTCTTTT | CASSPKGSTGELSF | TRBV5-1 | once | TRBJ2-2 | -
TGTGCCATTGAGATTACCGGGACTAGCGGGATTGGCGGGGAGCTGTTTTTT | CAIEITGTSGIGGELFF | TRBV24-1 | - | TRBJ2-2 | TRBD2
TGTGCCAGCAGTACCGACAGGGCTGGCACTGAAGCTTTCTTT | CASSTDRAGTEAFF | TRBV6-2/TRBV6-3 | many | TRBJ1-1 | TRBD1
TGTGCCAGCAGCCAAGATCGGGGAGGATACGAGCAGCACTTC | CASSQDRGGYEQHF | TRBV4-2 | - | TRBJ2-7 | -
TGTGCCACCAGTGATTCAGCGGGACCCTACAATGAGCAGTTCTTC | CATSDSAGPYNEQFF | TRBV24-1 | many | TRBJ2-1 | TRBD2
TGTGCCAGCATCGGGGGCCAACAGGGGATAGCCAAAAACATTCAGTACTTC | CASIGGQQGIAKNIQYF | TRBV6-1 | many | TRBJ2-4 | -
TGCGCCAGCAGCTTTTACAGTCTTCTAGCGGGGGCTGGCTCCTACAATGAGCAGTTCTTC | CASSFYSLLAGAGSYNEQFF | TRBV5-1 | few | TRBJ2-1 | TRBD2
TGTGCCAGCAGTTTAGTTGGAGGTCCTGGGGCCAACATTCAGTACTTC | CASSLVGGPGANIQYF | TRBV27 | few | TRBJ2-4 | -
TGTGCCAGCAGCGCCCGGACCTACGAGCAGTACTTC | CASSARTYEQYF | TRBV5-6 | few | TRBJ2-7 | -
TGTGCCAGCAGTTTTATGGCCCTCCAGGGCGGAGAGACCCAGTACTTC | CASSFMALQGGETQYF | TRBV28 | - | TRBJ2-5 | -
TGTGCCAGCAGCCCGGTCGCTAGCGCGACGTGGTCAGATACGCAGTATTTT | CASSPVASATWSDTQYF | TRBV7-2 | many | TRBJ2-3 | -
TGTGCCAGCAGCGCCCCCCGCTTCCCCGGGACCGGGGAGCTGTTTTTT | CASSAPRFPGTGELFF | TRBV9 | few | TRBJ2-2 | -
TGTGCCAGCAGTGGTCGGGACAGAACTAATCAGCCCCAGCATTTT | CASSGRDRTNQPQHF | TRBV6-1 | - | TRBJ1-5 | TRBD1
TGTGCCATCAGTGAGTCCGGGGAGCTGTTTTTT | CAISESGELFF | TRBV10-3 | - | TRBJ2-2 | -
TGTGCCAGCAGTTATTCGCCTATTTACTCTGGGGCCAACGTCCTGACTTTC | CASSYSPIYSGANVLTF | TRBV6-6 | few | TRBJ2-6 | -
TGCAGCGTTGTCCCGGGACGGGGATCCTCTGGAAACACCATATATTTT | CSVVPGRGSSGNTIYF | TRBV29-1 | - | TRBJ1-3 | -
TGTGCCAGCAGTTTCTGGACGGACAATGAGCAGTTCTTC | CASSFWTDNEQFF | TRBV27 | few | TRBJ2-1 | -
TGTGCCAGTAGTAGTCCCATCTCTCAGGCAGATACGCAGTATTTT | CASSSPISQADTQYF | TRBV19 | - | TRBJ2-3 | -
TGTGCCAGCAGTTTAAACCCGCGCGAGCAGTACTTC | CASSLNPREQYF | TRBV12-3/TRBV12-4 | few | TRBJ2-7 | -
TGTGCGAGCAGAGGGGGTGAGGTCTCGGATACGCAGTATTTT | CASRGGEVSDTQYF | TRBV2 | many | TRBJ2-3 | -
TGTGCCAGCAGCTTATACTACGGAGATACGCAGTATTTT | CASSLYYGDTQYF | TRBV11-2 | many | TRBJ2-3 | -
TGTGCCAGCAGTGAATGGTTCGGAGCTTTCTTT | CASSEWFGAFF | TRBV2 | few | TRBJ1-1 | -
TGTGCCAGCAGTCCGACGGGACAGCCTTTGAACACTGAAGCTTTCTTT | CASSPTGQPLNTEAFF | TRBV27 | many | TRBJ1-1 | TRBD1
TGTGCCAGTAGTAGAGGGGACAGAATGTTTTTT | CASSRGDRMFF | TRBV19 | - | TRBJ1-4 | TRBD1
TGTGCCAGTAGTTGGGGACAGGGGAATTTCGACGAGCAGTACTTC | CASSWGQGNFDEQYF | TRBV19 | few | TRBJ2-7 | TRBD1
TGTGCCAGCAGTCCGACCCAGGGCTACGAGCAGTACTTC | CASSPTQGYEQYF | TRBV13 | - | TRBJ2-7 | -
TGTGCCAGCAGTCCGACCGGGAACCAAGAGACCCAGTACTTC | CASSPTGNQETQYF | TRBV6-5 | many | TRBJ2-5 | -
TGCGCCAGCAGCCAGGGTCTGACTAACTATGGCTACACCTTC | CASSQGLTNYGYTF | TRBV4-3 | many | TRBJ1-2 | -
TGTGCCAGCAGCTTAGGTCCGCAGGGAAACACTGAAGCTTTCTTT | CASSLGPQGNTEAFF | TRBV7-6 | many | TRBJ1-1 | -
TGCAGTGCTAGACCCAGGGCCACTGAAGCTTTCTTT | CSARPRATEAFF | TRBV20-1 | many | TRBJ1-1 | -